The rows below give T cell receptor beta chains drawn from one sample of a study of blood T cell repertoires in COVID-19. Repertoires were generated with immunoSEQ multiplex PCR, while TCRdb's copy carries only in-frame clones and drops some. Of more than 95,000 clones detected, around 81% appear once; the ten largest clones hold 15% to 20%. Sequencing input: peripheral blood. The receptors shown here come from a man aged 30-40 years with COVID-19, enrolled during active disease. Each CDR3 is given with its conserved first and last residue. A D gene is named only where the DNA matches it firmly. Rows may omit the clone size; those that give it use once, few, many or a size class.

TRBV7-2	-	-	TRBJ1-2	CASSFAENYGYTF	TGTGCCAGCAGCTTTGCGGAGAACTATGGCTACACCTTC
TRBV9	-	few	TRBJ2-7	CASSAHGGTVYEQYF	TGTGCCAGCAGCGCTCATGGGGGCACGGTCTACGAGCAGTACTTC
TRBV30	-	-	TRBJ1-3	CAWSRRGAGNTIYF	TGTGCCTGGAGTCGCAGGGGAGCAGGAAACACCATATATTTT
TRBV18	-	-	TRBJ2-5	CASSPTSKRETQYF	TGTGCCAGCTCACCAACGTCAAAGAGGGAGACCCAGTACTTC
TRBV6-1	TRBD1	-	TRBJ2-7	CASSEGQRYEQYF	TGTGCCAGCAGTGAGGGACAGCGCTACGAGCAGTACTTC
TRBV14	-	-	TRBJ2-7	CAPCRSDRFSYEQYF	TGTGCCCCTTGCCGCTCCGACAGGTTCTCCTACGAGCAGTACTTC
TRBV3-1/TRBV3-2	-	few	TRBJ2-3	CASSQDRGRRSDTQYF	TGTGCCAGCAGCCAAGATAGGGGTCGTCGGTCAGATACGCAGTATTTT
TRBV5-4	-	-	TRBJ2-7	CASSLVGSGRYEQYF	TGTGCCAGCAGCTTGGTTGGTAGCGGACGCTACGAGCAGTACTTC
TRBV28	-	-	TRBJ2-7	CASSYSSYEQYF	TGTGCCAGCAGTTACAGCTCCTACGAGCAGTACTTC
TRBV6-5	-	-	TRBJ1-1	CASSYPGQNTEAFF	TGTGCCAGCAGTTACCCGGGACAGAACACTGAAGCTTTCTTT
TRBV12-3/TRBV12-4	-	-	TRBJ1-3	CASSPQESTIYF	TGTGCCAGCAGTCCACAGGAGAGCACCATATATTTT
TRBV2	-	-	TRBJ2-3	CASSFSGAGTDTQYF	TGTGCCAGCAGTTTTTCAGGGGCCGGCACAGATACGCAGTATTTT
TRBV9	TRBD2	once	TRBJ2-3	CASSSRTSGGNTDTQYF	TGTGCCAGCAGCTCGCGGACTAGCGGGGGGAACACAGATACGCAGTATTTT
TRBV4-3	TRBD2	-	TRBJ2-4	CASSQDRLAGPLRHIAKNIQYF	TGCGCCAGCAGCCAAGATAGGCTAGCGGGCCCTTTGAGGCACATAGCCAAAAACATTCAGTACTTC
TRBV18	-	-	TRBJ2-4	CASSPPGLAKNIQYF	TGTGCCAGCTCACCCCCAGGGCTAGCCAAAAACATTCAGTACTTC
TRBV19	TRBD1	-	TRBJ1-5	CASSYRGGGPQHF	TGTGCCAGTAGTTACAGGGGAGGAGGACCCCAGCATTTT